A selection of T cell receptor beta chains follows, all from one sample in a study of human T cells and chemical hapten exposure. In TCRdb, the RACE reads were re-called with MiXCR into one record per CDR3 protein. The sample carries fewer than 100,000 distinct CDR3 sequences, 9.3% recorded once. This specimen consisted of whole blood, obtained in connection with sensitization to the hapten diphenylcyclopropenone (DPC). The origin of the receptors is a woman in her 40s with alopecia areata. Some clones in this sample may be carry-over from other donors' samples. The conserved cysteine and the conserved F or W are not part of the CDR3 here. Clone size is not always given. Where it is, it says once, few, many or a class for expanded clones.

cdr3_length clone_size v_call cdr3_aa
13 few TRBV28 ASSKPGQGDYEQY
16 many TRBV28 ASSPSLGLAGSQETQY
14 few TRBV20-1 SAARGTDYMNTEAF
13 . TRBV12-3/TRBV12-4 ASSPNLLSYNEQF
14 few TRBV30 AWRKFGLAVFNEQF
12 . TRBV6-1 ASSDRRGPDTQY
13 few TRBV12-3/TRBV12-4 ASSFGDRAHTEAF
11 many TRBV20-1 SAKTGGNQPQH
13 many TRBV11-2 ASSPLRGRTDTQY
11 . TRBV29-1 SGGDANNYEQY
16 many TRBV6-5 ASSYSLPRQGGNQPQH
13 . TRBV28 ASSLTGRLSYEQY
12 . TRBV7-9 ASSPSLTSYEQY
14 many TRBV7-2 ASSLGTGVIQETQY
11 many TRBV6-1 ASVGLAKNIQY
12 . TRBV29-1 SVDPSGSAYEQY
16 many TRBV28 ASSSALTGQGRTDTQY
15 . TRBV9 ASSVDEREANTGELF
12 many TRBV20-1 SARDSAGWYEQY
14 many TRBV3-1 ASSQGWRANTGELF
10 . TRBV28 ATGGRGETQY
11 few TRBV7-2 ASSFEGEDTQY
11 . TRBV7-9 ANPQGSCYEQY
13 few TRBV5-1 ASSPIRDKGYGYT
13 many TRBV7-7 ASSLDRGLGETQY
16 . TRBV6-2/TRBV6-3 ASSYSVPRAGGAGELF
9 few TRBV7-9 ASRDVDTQY
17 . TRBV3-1 ASSGSGLAGGSSYNEQF
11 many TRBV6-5 ASSYSSYEKLF
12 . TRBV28 ASQSSGSSYEQY
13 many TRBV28 ASSPWTVTNTEAF
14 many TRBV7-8 ASSLAAGASYQPQH
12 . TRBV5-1 ASSSQGSNTEAF
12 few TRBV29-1 SVSRRTDTGELF
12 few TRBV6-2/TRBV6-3 ASSYSGSTDTQY
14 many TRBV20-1 SARDTGTGGRNEQF
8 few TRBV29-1 SVKGKKLF
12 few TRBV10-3 AISESTGEETQY
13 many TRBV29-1 SAPTGKGSYNEQF
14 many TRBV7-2 ASSFPGGLATYEQY
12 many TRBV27 ASSLGTNSYEQY
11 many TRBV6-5 ATSREWNTEAF
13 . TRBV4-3 ASSPQGTYNEKLF
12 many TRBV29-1 SSWARALYNEQF
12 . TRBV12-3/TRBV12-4 ASSRLAGRETQY
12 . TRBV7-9 ASSLVRGQDTQY
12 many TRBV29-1 SVEEREGFDTQY
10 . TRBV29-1 SVVAEYYEQY
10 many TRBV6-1 ASRLSTGELF
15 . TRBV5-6 ASSSRDRDQPSYEQY
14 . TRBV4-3 ASSQRGQKLADTQY
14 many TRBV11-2 ASRPISGLNTGELF
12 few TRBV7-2 ASSSLGGQETQY
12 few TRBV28 ASSLNGGRNEQY
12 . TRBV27 ASSFDMTRTEAF